Below are 26 T cell receptor beta chains sequenced from a single sample in a study of blood T cell repertoires in COVID-19 (dated by TCRdb to 2018 to 2020). Library method: the immunoSEQ multiplex PCR assay. The immuneACCESS repertoire file appears here via TCRdb, limited to in-frame rearrangements. These files lack a portion of the clones; in checked studies, under half of the deficit traces to unresolved V genes, and the cause of the others is not known. Counted in this sample were about 170,000 clones; approximately 90% of them appeared once. The ten largest clones take up 2% to 2.5% of the sample. The sequenced sample was peripheral blood. All receptors derive from a man aged 50 or older who had recovered from COVID-19.

The V gene is TRBV29-1, the J gene TRBJ1-1, with 9 positions matching TRBD1. The CDR3 loop spans 13 amino acids. In germline, CDR1 is SQVTM, CDR2 ANQGSEA. The V gene end was trimmed by 0 bases and the J gene end by 7 bases; junction bases not matched to a gene: 3. Here the CDR3 reads CSVEDLDRGEAFF. For the CDR3, the DNA is TGCAGCGTTGAAGATTTGGACAGGGGTGAAGCTTTCTTT.

The rearrangement joins TRBV7-9 to TRBJ2-2, with 9 positions matching TRBD1. Germline values: CDR1 SEHNR, CDR2 FQNEAQ (reference sequence). V shed 3 bases and J 5 bases; nucleotides not matched to a gene: 7. This CDR3 is 16 amino acids long. The CDR3 DNA reads TGTGCCAGCAGCTTTACCGGGACAGGGATGACCGGGGAGCTGTTTTTT. It codes for CASSFTGTGMTGELFF.

The chain has TRBV6-5 and TRBJ2-7; TRBD1 matches 7 bases. Germline V gives CDR1 MNHEY, CDR2 SVGAGI. CDR3 length equals 12 residues. V trimming: 4 bases; J trimming: 6 bases; junction bases outside the gene matches: 3. This CDR3 reads CASSLTGSEQYF. CDR3 in DNA: TGTGCCAGCAGTTTGACAGGGTCCGAGCAGTACTTC.

V usage is TRBV5-5 and J usage is TRBJ2-4; weak D call: TRBD1 (5 bases). This CDR3 has 16 amino acids. The V gene's germline CDR1 is SGHKS and CDR2 YYEKEE (reference sequence). Trimming left V 4 bases short and J 0 bases short, with 14 bases between. The chain's CDR3 is CASSPTGVLAKNIQYF. CDR3 coding DNA: TGTGCCAGCAGCCCAACAGGAGTCCTAGCCAAAAACATTCAGTACTTC. Looking up the rest from reference TRBV5-5 and TRBJ2-4 gives the full variable domain: DAGVTQSPTHLIKTRGQQVTLRCSPISGHKSVSWYQQVLGQGPQFIFQYYEKEERGRGNFPDRFSARQFPNYSSELNVNALLLGDSALYLCASSPTGVLAKNIQYFGAGTRLSVL.

The genes are TRBV19 and TRBJ1-3; D not resolved. This CDR3 contains 17 residues. Trimming stripped 6 bases from V and 4 bases from J, with 22 bases between. CDR1 and CDR2 from the germline V gene are LNHDA and SQIVND (reference sequence). For the CDR3, the DNA is TGTGCCAGTAGCTCCTATGGTACGATGTTTATCGGAAACACCATATATTTT. This encodes CASSSYGTMFIGNTIYF.

In this sample, this clone turned up a few times. The chain links TRBV3-1 (or the pseudogene TRBV3-2) to TRBJ1-2, with TRBD1 identical over 8 bases. This CDR3 comprises 13 residues. After removal of 1 base from V and 10 bases from J, the junction contained 5 bases not matched to a gene. Germline CDR1 is LGHDT and CDR2 is YNNKEL (reference sequence). The CDR3 DNA is TGTGCCAGCAGCCAAGGGACAGGGTTTGCCTACACCTTC. Protein sequence: CASSQGTGFAYTF.

The J gene is TRBJ1-1, the V gene TRBV15; 9 bases match TRBD1. CDR1 LNHNV and CDR2 YYDKDF come from the germline V gene (reference sequence). The CDR3 is 15 residues long. With V trimmed by 4 bases and J by 8 bases, 11 bases remained unmatched. The CDR3 DNA follows: TGTGCCACCAGCACTCTAGAGGCACAGGGGGCCGAAGCTTTCTTT. Amino acids: CATSTLEAQGAEAFF. Supplemented by reference TRBV15 and TRBJ1-1, the full variable domain reads DAMVIQNPRYQVTQFGKPVTLSCSQTLNHNVMYWYQQKSSQAPKLLFHYYDKDFNNEADTPDNFQSRRPNTSFCFLDIRSPGLGDTAMYLCATSTLEAQGAEAFFGQGTRLTVV.

V is TRBV7-2 and J is TRBJ2-3, with no clear D. Between the trimmed V and J ends, which lost 6 bases and 5 bases, there was a span of 6 bases. The CDR3 length is 11 residues. CDR1 and CDR2 from the germline V gene are SGHTA and FQGNSA. The CDR3 nucleotides are TGTGCCAGCAGAGCAGGAGATACGCAGTATTTT. Translating gives CASRAGDTQYF.

J is TRBJ1-6 and V is TRBV6-5, with 9 bases identical to TRBD1. Losses at the gene ends were 5 bases for V and 9 bases for J; bases not matched to a gene: 8. Germline V gene sequence: CDR1 MNHEY, CDR2 SVGAGI. The length of the CDR3 is 15 residues. DNA for the CDR3: TGTGCCAGCAGTCAACCGGGACAGGGTCCTTCACCCCTCCACTTT. This sequence encodes CASSQPGQGPSPLHF.

This clone appeared once. The V and J genes are TRBV19 and TRBJ1-5, with 9 positions matching TRBD1. The CDR3 is made up of 16 amino acids. V dropped 5 bases and J dropped 3; count of bases not matched to a gene: 8. The germline CDR1 and CDR2 sequences are LNHDA and SQIVND (reference sequence). Written as DNA, the CDR3 is TGTGCCAGTAGTCCCAGGACAGGGGCGACCAATCAGCCCCAGCATTTT. Protein: CASSPRTGATNQPQHF.

The chain employs TRBV6-5 and TRBJ1-6; D gene ambiguous. Germline-derived CDR1 and CDR2 are MNHEY and SVGAGI. The CDR3 is 12 amino acids. In nucleotides, the CDR3 is TGTGCGACCAGGAATAACAATTCACCCCTCCACTTT. It encodes CATRNNNSPLHF.

The chain is built from TRBV5-8 and TRBJ1-4; D might be TRBD1 (6 bases). The germline gives CDR1 SGHTS, CDR2 YDEGEE. The V end was cut by 9 bases, the J end by 3 bases, with 18 bases between. The CDR3 is made up of 15 amino acids. The CDR3 DNA follows: TGTGCCACCCTTAAACAGGGCCTTCCTAATGAAAAACTGTTTTTT. Translating gives CATLKQGLPNEKLFF.

V gene TRBV6-5 combines with J gene TRBJ1-4; 9 bases agree with TRBD1. This CDR3 has 14 amino acids. The germline V gene has CDR1 MNHEY and CDR2 SVGAGI. Trimming removed 6 bases from V and 3 bases from J; junction bases left unmatched: 2. The CDR3 nucleotides are TGTGCCAGCAGGACAGGGGGGCCTAATGAAAAACTGTTTTTT. It specifies CASRTGGPNEKLFF.

The rearrangement links TRBV27 to TRBJ2-7, with 7 bases fitting TRBD1. The germline V gene has CDR1 MNHEY and CDR2 SMNVEV (reference sequence). The junction had 7 bases not matched to a gene; V was cut back by 3 bases and J by 2 bases. CDR3 length: 15 amino acids. The CDR3 region has the DNA TGTGCCAGCAGTTTGAGTCAGGGGGTAACCTACGAGCAGTACTTC. It translates to CASSLSQGVTYEQYF.

This sequence joins TRBV3-1 (or the pseudogene TRBV3-2) and TRBJ1-3; D remains unclear. CDR1 and CDR2 (germline): LGHDT, YNNKEL (reference sequence). The CDR3 consists of 17 residues. Trimming shortened V by 4 bases and J by 0 bases, and 16 bases separated the two germline ends. The CDR3 loop is CASSRGLAGLSGNTIYF. In nucleotides, the CDR3 is TGTGCCAGCAGCCGTGGCCTGGCAGGCCTCTCTGGAAACACCATATATTTT.

V and J are TRBV7-3 and TRBJ2-2, with a tentative D call TRBD2 (6 bases). The V gene lost 5 bases and the J gene lost 6 bases, with 19 bases spanning the gap. The CDR3 totals 16 residues. From germline, CDR1 is SGHTA and CDR2 FQGTGA. The CDR3 sequence: CASSPTGVGTSGELFF. CDR3 DNA: TGTGCCAGCAGCCCCACGGGGGTAGGGACGTCCGGGGAGCTGTTTTTT.

The chain recombines TRBV7-3 with TRBJ2-2; D gene ambiguous. V was cut by 1 base and J by 7 bases, with 7 bases left in between. Germline V gene sequence: CDR1 SGHTA, CDR2 FQGTGA. This CDR3 region has 13 residues. The CDR3 region is CASSLNSLGELFF. The CDR3 DNA reads TGTGCCAGCAGCTTAAATAGTCTCGGGGAGCTGTTTTTT. The variable domain in full, with the rest retrieved from reference TRBV7-3 and TRBJ2-2, is GAGVSQTPSNKVTEKGKYVELRCDPISGHTALYWYRQSLGQGPEFLIYFQGTGAADDSGLPNDRFFAVRPEGSVSTLKIQRTERGDSAVYLCASSLNSLGELFFGEGSRLTVL.

The chain employs TRBV23-1 and TRBJ1-4; D is perhaps TRBD1 (6 bases). TRBV23-1 counts as an open reading frame of uncertain function. CDR3 length: 17 residues. The V gene lost 4 bases and the J gene lost 5 bases, with 20 bases spanning the gap. The CDR3 bases are TGCGCCAGCAGTCTAAGGTCCCCCAGGGGTGTGAATGAAAAACTGTTTTTT. Its protein is CASSLRSPRGVNEKLFF.

The chain couples TRBV6-5 to TRBJ2-7, with D possibly being TRBD1 (5 bases). CDR1 MNHEY and CDR2 SVGAGI come from the germline V gene. Between the trimmed V and J ends, which lost 7 bases and 2 bases, there was a span of 15 bases. This CDR3 comprises 14 residues. CDR3 in DNA: TGTGCCAGCAAAACACAGGCTCCTCCCTACGAGCAGTACTTC. It encodes CASKTQAPPYEQYF.

The chain recombines TRBV28 with TRBJ1-5; 7 positions match TRBD1. Trimming at V came to 5 bases and at J to 4 bases, leaving 5 bases not matched to a gene. The CDR3 sequence is 14 residues long. CDR1 is MDHEN and CDR2 is SYDVKM in the germline V gene. DNA for the CDR3: TGTGCCAGCAGTCCCGGGGGACAGAATCAGCCCCAGCATTTT. Its translation is CASSPGGQNQPQHF.

The V and J genes are TRBV19 and TRBJ2-3; D call uncertain. Trimming shortened V by 6 bases and J by 2 bases, and 9 bases separated the two germline ends. CDR3 length equals 13 residues. Germline values: CDR1 LNHDA, CDR2 SQIVND (reference sequence). CDR3 loop: CASRRMTTDTQYF. The DNA for the CDR3 is TGTGCCAGTAGGAGGATGACCACAGATACGCAGTATTTT.

The chain is built from TRBV6-5 and TRBJ1-1, with TRBD1 as a possible D gene (5 bases). CDR1 is MNHEY, CDR2 SVGAGI, per germline. Trimming left V 7 bases short and J 11 bases short, with 20 bases between. The CDR3 extends over 13 amino acids. The CDR3 sequence: CASKEGGGGSAFF. The CDR3 DNA reads TGTGCCAGCAAAGAGGGAGGTGGGGGAAGTGCTTTCTTT.

The chain joins TRBV6-4 to TRBJ2-2; maybe TRBD1 (6 bases). The germline V and J ends were trimmed by 4 bases and 0 bases, with 9 bases remaining between them. The CDR3 loop spans 15 amino acids. The germline CDR1 and CDR2 sequences are MRHNA and SNTAGT. CDR3 amino acids: CASSATGSNTGELFF. CDR3 DNA sequence: TGTGCCAGCAGTGCAACAGGGTCGAACACCGGGGAGCTGTTTTTT.

This chain links TRBV11-2 with TRBJ1-6; D call uncertain. CDR3 length: 14 residues. The V gene's germline CDR1 is SGHAT and CDR2 FQNNGV. With 5 bases removed from V and 7 bases from J, the gap between germline ends came to 12 bases. CDR3 sequence reads: CASSPDISNSPLHF. The CDR3 nucleotides read TGTGCCAGCAGCCCCGACATATCGAATTCACCCCTCCACTTT.

This clone showed up just once. The chain has TRBV10-3 and TRBJ2-7; 8 positions agree with TRBD1. The V gene end was trimmed by 0 bases and the J gene end by 6 bases; junction bases not matched to a gene: 10. CDR1 and CDR2 (germline): ENHRY, SYGVKD. The CDR3 contains 16 residues. The CDR3 protein is CAISESRQGLVVEQYF. For the CDR3, the DNA is TGTGCCATCAGTGAGTCTCGACAGGGGCTAGTGGTCGAGCAGTACTTC.

The chain uses TRBV15 and TRBJ2-7; 14 nucleotides match TRBD2. CDR1 and CDR2 (germline): LNHNV, YYDKDF (reference sequence). This CDR3 has 18 residues. Trimming took 8 bases from V and 6 from J; bases not matched to a gene: 18. The DNA of the CDR3 is TGTGCCACCTCCCGAGGGAATCTGGGACTAGCGGGAGTCCTCGAGCAGTACTTC. Translation gives CATSRGNLGLAGVLEQYF.